Listed here are 2 T cell receptor beta chains from one sample, sequenced in a study of identifying expanded T cells in peripheral blood. The method was immunoSEQ multiplex PCR; TCRdb's version includes in-frame clones alone and lacks a portion of them. The sample lists more than 45,000 clones, around 81% seen once, with around a sixth in the top ten. The sequenced sample consisted of blood. These receptors originate from a person aged 18 to 75 in good health.

This sequence joins TRBV6-1 and TRBJ1-2; D is undetermined. V lost 2 bases and J 9 bases, leaving 13 bases between the germline ends. Germline loops: CDR1 MNHNS, CDR2 SASEGT. The CDR3 is 13 amino acids. CDR3 residues: CASSERLEGSYTF. In DNA form, the CDR3 reads TGTGCCAGCAGTGAAAGGTTGGAGGGTAGCTACACCTTC.

The chain carries TRBV6-5 and TRBJ1-5; unclear D gene. CDR3 size: 14 residues. Trimming took 2 bases from V and 2 from J, leaving 7 bases between them. The V gene's germline CDR1 is MNHEY and CDR2 SVGAGI. CDR3 DNA sequence: TGTGCCAGCAGTTACCGGGAGGGCAATCAGCCCCAGCATTTT. The encoded protein is CASSYREGNQPQHF.